These 18 T cell receptor beta chains share one sample of origin, sequenced in a study of regulatory T cells in long-lasting Graves disease. CDR3 regions were amplified by Arm-PCR using iRepertoire HTBI primers to build TCR beta libraries. TCRdb re-called the multiplex PCR reads through MiXCR, storing one row per CDR3 protein. Of around 400,000 distinct CDR3 sequences listed, around 20% are singletons. Time point reported: persistent/refractory GD, antithyroid drugs over 5 years with positive TRAb. Scientists built the TCR library using RNA that was extracted from PBMCs. The sequencing used peripheral blood mononuclear cells (PBMCs), collected when the disease was refractory, from a patient treated with antithyroid drugs. Receptors originate from a female donor with Graves disease.

V and J are TRBV5-4 and TRBJ2-5, with D possibly TRBD1 on 5 matching bases. V lost 0 bases and J 1 base, leaving 13 bases between the germline ends. CDR3 length: 16 residues. Germline V gene data show CDR1 as SGHNT and CDR2 as YYREEE (reference sequence). This CDR3 reads CASSLGGRVAQETQYF. For the CDR3, the DNA is TGTGCCAGCAGCTTGGGAGGCAGGGTTGCCCAAGAGACCCAGTACTTC.

This clonotype occurred many times. The J gene is TRBJ2-7, the V gene TRBV20-1, with 11 bases aligning to TRBD2. The CDR3 runs to 15 residues. V shed 3 bases and J 4 bases; nucleotides not matched to a gene: 8. CDR1 DFQATT and CDR2 SNEGSKA come from the germline V gene (reference sequence). DNA for the CDR3: TGCAGTGCTAGTGGCGGGGCTAGCGGGAGGTACGAGCAGTACTTC. Amino acids: CSASGGASGRYEQYF.

This clonotype was recorded at least ten times. The V call is TRBV30, the J call TRBJ2-2, with D unresolved. Germline V gives CDR1 GTSNPN, CDR2 SVGIG (reference sequence). This CDR3 has 15 amino acids. V was clipped by 3 bases and J by 1 base, with 12 bases between them. Written as DNA, the CDR3 is TGTGCCTGGAGGGGTAGCCCGTGGAACACCGGGGAGCTGTTTTTT. Its protein is CAWRGSPWNTGELFF.

Points on this clonotype: Given a much more abundant clone one base away, this may be a read error. The chain recombines TRBV27 with TRBJ1-4; no clear D. There are 16 residues in the CDR3. CDR1 is MNHEY and CDR2 is SMNVEV in the germline V gene (reference sequence). The CDR3 sequence is CACSPILRAKTRKLFF. The DNA of the CDR3 is TGTGCCTGCAGTCCAATTCTCCGGGCCAAAACACGAAAACTGTTTTTT.

This clonotype was seen repeatedly, ten times or more. This rearrangement joins TRBV5-5 to TRBJ2-7; D unresolved. The germline V and J ends were trimmed by 7 bases and 3 bases, with 14 bases remaining between them. This CDR3 is built from 13 residues. Germline V gene data show CDR1 as SGHKS and CDR2 as YYEKEE (reference sequence). CDR3 sequence reads: CASATAWVYEQYF. CDR3 coding DNA: TGTGCCAGCGCGACCGCCTGGGTCTACGAGCAGTACTTC.

In its sample, this clonotype was seen a few times. This sequence joins TRBV3-1 and TRBJ2-7; no clear D gene. CDR1 LGHDT and CDR2 YNNKEL come from the germline V gene (reference sequence). CDR3 size: 13 residues. The V end was cut by 0 bases, the J end by 6 bases, with 9 bases between. The CDR3 region has the DNA TGTGCCAGCAGCCAAGAATGGGGTGGCGAGCAGTACTTC. Amino acids: CASSQEWGGEQYF.

V is TRBV28 and J is TRBJ2-1; 7 nucleotides line up with TRBD2. The CDR3 has 17 residues. Germline trimming cut 1 base from V and 0 bases from J; bases unmatched to any gene: 6. Germline V lookup: CDR1 MDHEN, CDR2 SYDVKM. CDR3 nucleotide sequence: TGTGCCAGCAGTTTATTCCCTAGCGGAACCTCCTACAATGAGCAGTTCTTC. It encodes CASSLFPSGTSYNEQFF.

V is TRBV20-1 and J is TRBJ2-5; D perhaps matches TRBD2 (5 bases). Deletions cut 3 bases from V and 5 bases from J, with 16 bases between. Germline CDR1 and CDR2: DFQATT and SNEGSKA (reference sequence). This CDR3 spans 14 amino acids. The CDR3 DNA is TGCAGTGCTAGCACCGGGAAAAAGTGGGAGACCCAGTACTTC. It encodes CSASTGKKWETQYF.

J is TRBJ2-5 and V is TRBV3-1; TRBD1 aligns across 7 bases. J lost 5 bases, V lost 6 bases, and 6 bases had no gene match. The germline V gene encodes CDR1 LGHDT and CDR2 YNNKEL (reference sequence). The CDR3 length is 13 residues. The CDR3 loop reads CASRPGGWETQYF. The CDR3 bases are TGTGCCAGCAGACCAGGGGGTTGGGAGACCCAGTACTTC.

This clonotype has only a few counts. The V and J genes are TRBV19 and TRBJ2-7, with 7 bases aligning to TRBD2. V lost 3 bases to trimming and J lost 6 bases; unmatched junction nucleotides: 8. CDR3 length: 14 amino acids. Germline V gives CDR1 LNHDA, CDR2 SQIVND (reference sequence). The CDR3 spells CASSMGRDLGEQYF. The CDR3, as DNA: TGTGCCAGTAGTATGGGGAGGGATCTCGGCGAGCAGTACTTC.

This sequence joins TRBV7-9 and TRBJ2-1; D possibly uses TRBD1 or TRBD2 (5 bases each). The CDR3 covers 13 residues. Trimming took off 10 bases at V and 9 bases at J, with 19 bases between the two ends. CDR1 and CDR2 from the germline V gene are SEHNR and FQNEAQ (reference sequence). Here the CDR3 reads CANSALKRGEQFF. The CDR3 coding sequence is TGTGCCAACTCAGCCCTTAAGAGGGGTGAGCAGTTCTTC.

This sequence joins TRBV19 and TRBJ1-2; 9 nucleotides line up with TRBD1. The J segment lost 1 base and the V segment lost 10 bases, leaving 10 bases of the junction unmatched. The germline CDR1 and CDR2 sequences are LNHDA and SQIVND (reference sequence). This CDR3 has 15 residues. CDR3 DNA: TGTGCCACCAGGGGGGACAGGGTGATTAACTATGGCTACACCTTC. It translates to CATRGDRVINYGYTF.

This clonotype was seen only a few times. The CDR3 sequence: CASSLGGQLTYGYTF. The CDR3 coding sequence is TGCGCCAGCAGCTTGGGGGGACAGCTAACTTATGGCTACACCTTC. This rearrangement joins TRBV5-1 to TRBJ1-2; TRBD1 aligns across 7 bases. The CDR3 consists of 15 residues. CDR1 is SGHRS, CDR2 YFSETQ, per germline. Germline trimming cut 0 bases from V and 5 bases from J; bases unmatched to any gene: 7.

Concerning this clonotype itself: Being one base from a much bigger clone, this may be a read error. The conserved phenylalanine or tryptophan is not found at the CDR3 terminus, so this likely reflects a read error. J is TRBJ2-7 and V is TRBV5-6; D unresolved. In germline, CDR1 is SGHDT, CDR2 YYEEEE. V was shortened by 2 bases and J by 4 bases, with 4 bases between the two germline ends. This CDR3 is 11 amino acids long. The CDR3 DNA reads as TGTGCCAGCAGCTTCTTGTACGAGCAGTACCTC. Its translation: CASSFLYEQYL.

The DNA of the CDR3 is TGCAGCACAAGAAGGGGGGAGGGTGGCGGCTACACCTTC. Protein product: CSTRRGEGGGYTF. The chain recombines TRBV29-1 with TRBJ1-2; tentatively, D is TRBD1 (6 bases). The CDR3 is made up of 13 amino acids. The germline gives CDR1 SQVTM, CDR2 ANQGSEA. V was cut by 8 bases and J by 8 bases, with 21 bases left in between.

The chain links TRBV5-1 to TRBJ1-2, with a possible D match to TRBD1 (6 bases). The V gene's germline CDR1 is SGHRS and CDR2 YFSETQ. Trimming took 6 bases from V and 6 from J, leaving 15 bases between them. CDR3 length: 13 residues. CDR3 bases: TGCGCCAGCACGTTGGGCCACAGGGATGGCTACACCTTC. This sequence encodes CASTLGHRDGYTF.

The sample holds many counts of this clonotype. The genes are TRBV20-1 and TRBJ1-1; TRBD1 agrees at 8 bases. CDR1 DFQATT and CDR2 SNEGSKA come from the germline V gene (reference sequence). The CDR3 extends over 14 amino acids. Losses at the gene ends were 1 base for V and 5 bases for J; bases not matched to a gene: 6. In DNA, the CDR3 is TGCAGTGCTAGAGCCCCAGGGGGCAAAACTGAAGCTTTCTTT. Translated: CSARAPGGKTEAFF.

This clonotype was counted ten times or more. The J gene is TRBJ2-2, the V gene TRBV2, with 9 bases that match TRBD1. In germline, CDR1 is SNHLY, CDR2 FYNNEI. The CDR3 sequence is 14 residues long. J lost 9 bases, V lost 4 bases, and 6 bases had no gene match. The CDR3 region is CASSGGTGNRELFF. Written as DNA, the CDR3 is TGTGCCAGCAGTGGAGGGACAGGGAACCGGGAGCTGTTTTTT.